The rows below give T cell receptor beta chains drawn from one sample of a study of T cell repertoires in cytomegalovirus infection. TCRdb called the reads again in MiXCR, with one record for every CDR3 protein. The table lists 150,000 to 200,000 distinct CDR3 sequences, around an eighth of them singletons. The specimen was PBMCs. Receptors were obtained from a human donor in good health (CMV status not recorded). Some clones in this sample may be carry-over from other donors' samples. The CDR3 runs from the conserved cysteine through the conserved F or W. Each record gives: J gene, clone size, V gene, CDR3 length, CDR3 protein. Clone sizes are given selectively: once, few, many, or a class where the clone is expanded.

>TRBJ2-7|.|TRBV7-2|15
CASTITSGSSYEQYF
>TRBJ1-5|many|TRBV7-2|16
CASSLENGYSNQPQHF
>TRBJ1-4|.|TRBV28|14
CASGGQGANEKLFF
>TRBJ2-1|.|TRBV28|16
CASSPPGQGRMGEQFF
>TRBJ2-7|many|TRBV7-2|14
CASSPGLASYEQYF
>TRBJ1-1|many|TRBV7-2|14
CASSLVIGSYEAFF
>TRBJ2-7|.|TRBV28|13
CASGLVDYYEQYF
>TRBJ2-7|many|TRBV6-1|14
CASSLTGGLREQYF
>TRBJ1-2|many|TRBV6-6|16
CASSLEDRDLSYGYTF
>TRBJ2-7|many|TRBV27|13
CASSLVGAREQYF
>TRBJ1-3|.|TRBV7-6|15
CASSLARGKGDTIYF
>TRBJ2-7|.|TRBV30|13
CAWSVQPGGEQYF
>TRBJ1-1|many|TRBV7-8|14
CASSLTGSRTEAFF
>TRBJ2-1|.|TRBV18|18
CASSQLPQGASGNNEQFF